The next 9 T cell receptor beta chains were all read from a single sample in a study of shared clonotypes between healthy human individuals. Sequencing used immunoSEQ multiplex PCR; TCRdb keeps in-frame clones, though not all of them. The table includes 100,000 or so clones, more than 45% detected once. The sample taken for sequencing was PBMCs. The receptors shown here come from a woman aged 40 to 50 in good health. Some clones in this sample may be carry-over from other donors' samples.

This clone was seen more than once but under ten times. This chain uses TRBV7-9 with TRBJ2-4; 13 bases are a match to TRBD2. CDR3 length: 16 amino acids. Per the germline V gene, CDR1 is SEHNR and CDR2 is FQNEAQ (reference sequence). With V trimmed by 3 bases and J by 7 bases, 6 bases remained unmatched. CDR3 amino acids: CASSFGLAGEGNIQYF. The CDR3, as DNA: TGTGCCAGCAGCTTCGGACTAGCGGGAGAGGGGAACATTCAGTACTTC.

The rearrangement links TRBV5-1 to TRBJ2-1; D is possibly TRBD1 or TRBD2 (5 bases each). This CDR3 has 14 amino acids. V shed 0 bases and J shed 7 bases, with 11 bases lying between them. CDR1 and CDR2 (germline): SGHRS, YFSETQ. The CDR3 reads CASSLGPGPNEQFF. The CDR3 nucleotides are TGCGCCAGCAGCTTGGGTCCGGGGCCTAATGAGCAGTTCTTC. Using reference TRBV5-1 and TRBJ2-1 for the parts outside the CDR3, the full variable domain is KAGVTQTPRYLIKTRGQQVTLSCSPISGHRSVSWYQQTPGQGLQFLFEYFSETQRNKGNFPGRFSGRQFSNSRSEMNVSTLELGDSALYLCASSLGPGPNEQFFGPGTRLTVL.

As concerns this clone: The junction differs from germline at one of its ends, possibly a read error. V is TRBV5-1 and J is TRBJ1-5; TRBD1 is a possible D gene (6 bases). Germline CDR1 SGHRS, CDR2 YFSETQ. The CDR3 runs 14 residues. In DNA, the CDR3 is TGTGCCAGCAGCGAACAGGGTGGCAATCAGCCCCAGCATTTT. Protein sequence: CASSEQGGNQPQHF.

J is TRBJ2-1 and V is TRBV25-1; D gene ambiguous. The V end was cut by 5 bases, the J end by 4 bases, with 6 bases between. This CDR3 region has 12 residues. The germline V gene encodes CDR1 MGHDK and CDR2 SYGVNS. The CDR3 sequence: CASSRSYNEQFF. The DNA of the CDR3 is TGTGCCAGCAGTAGGTCTTACAATGAGCAGTTCTTC.

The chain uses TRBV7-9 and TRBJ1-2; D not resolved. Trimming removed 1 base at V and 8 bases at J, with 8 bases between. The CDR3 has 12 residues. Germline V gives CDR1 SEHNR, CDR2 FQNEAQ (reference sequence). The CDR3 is CASSLDGVGYTF. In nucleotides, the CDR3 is TGTGCCAGCAGCTTAGATGGGGTCGGCTACACCTTC.

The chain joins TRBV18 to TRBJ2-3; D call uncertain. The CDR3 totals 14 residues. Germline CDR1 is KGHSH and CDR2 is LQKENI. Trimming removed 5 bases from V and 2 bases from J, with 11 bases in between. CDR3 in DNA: TGTGCCAGCTCAGTGTCTTCCCACACAGATACGCAGTATTTT. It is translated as CASSVSSHTDTQYF. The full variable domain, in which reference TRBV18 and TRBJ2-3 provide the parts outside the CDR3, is NAGVMQNPRHLVRRRGQEARLRCSPMKGHSHVYWYRQLPEEGLKFMVYLQKENIIDESGMPKERFSAEFPKEGPSILRIQQVVRGDSAAYFCASSVSSHTDTQYFGPGTRLTVL.

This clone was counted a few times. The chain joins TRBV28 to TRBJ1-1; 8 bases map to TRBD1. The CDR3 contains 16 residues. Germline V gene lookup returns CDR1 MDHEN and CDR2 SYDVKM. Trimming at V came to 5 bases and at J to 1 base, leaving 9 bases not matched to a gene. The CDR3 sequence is CASSPRRQGRNTEAFF. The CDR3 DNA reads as TGTGCCAGCAGTCCCCGCCGACAGGGGCGGAACACTGAAGCTTTCTTT. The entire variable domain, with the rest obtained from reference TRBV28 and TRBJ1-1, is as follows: DVKVTQSSRYLVKRTGEKVFLECVQDMDHENMFWYRQDPGLGLRLIYFSYDVKMKEKGDIPEGYSVSREKKERFSLILESASTNQTSMYLCASSPRRQGRNTEAFFGQGTRLTVV.

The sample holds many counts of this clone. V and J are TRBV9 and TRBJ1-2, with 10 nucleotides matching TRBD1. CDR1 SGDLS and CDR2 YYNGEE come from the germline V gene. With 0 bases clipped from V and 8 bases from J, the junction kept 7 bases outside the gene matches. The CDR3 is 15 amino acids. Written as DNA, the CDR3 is TGTGCCAGCAGCGTAGTTGGGACAGGGGAGAACGGCTACACCTTC. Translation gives CASSVVGTGENGYTF.

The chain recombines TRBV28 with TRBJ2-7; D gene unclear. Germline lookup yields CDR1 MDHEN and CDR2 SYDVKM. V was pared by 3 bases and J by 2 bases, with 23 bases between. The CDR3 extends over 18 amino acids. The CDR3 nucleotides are TGTGCCAGCAGTTTCCCCCTCGGTAGATTCGGAAAAGCCTACGAGCAGTACTTC. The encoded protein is CASSFPLGRFGKAYEQYF.